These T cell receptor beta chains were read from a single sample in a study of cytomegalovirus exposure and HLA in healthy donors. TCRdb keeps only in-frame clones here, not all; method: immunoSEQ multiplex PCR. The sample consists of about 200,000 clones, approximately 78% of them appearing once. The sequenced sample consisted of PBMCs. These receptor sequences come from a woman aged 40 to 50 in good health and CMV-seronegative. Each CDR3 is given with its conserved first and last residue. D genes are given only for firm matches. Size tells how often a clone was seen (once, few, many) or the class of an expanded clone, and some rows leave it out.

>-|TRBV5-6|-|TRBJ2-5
CASSLGVGRETQYF
TGTGCCAGCAGCTTGGGGGTTGGGAGAGAGACCCAGTACTTC
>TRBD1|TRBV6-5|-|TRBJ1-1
CASSYRTGRTEAFF
TGTGCCAGCAGTTACCGGACAGGGCGAACTGAAGCTTTCTTT
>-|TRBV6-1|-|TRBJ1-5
CASSGQVNQPQHF
TGTGCCAGCAGTGGACAGGTCAATCAGCCCCAGCATTTT
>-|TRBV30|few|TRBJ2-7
CAWSRQVIYEQYF
TGTGCCTGGAGCAGACAGGTCATCTACGAGCAGTACTTC
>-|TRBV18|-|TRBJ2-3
CASSPQGLDTDTQYF
TGTGCCAGCTCACCGCAGGGGCTGGACACAGATACGCAGTATTTT
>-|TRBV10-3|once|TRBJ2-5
CAVQTQGIETQYF
TGTGCCGTCCAGACACAGGGAATTGAGACCCAGTACTTC
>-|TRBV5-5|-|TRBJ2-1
CASSLNDLPTTTYNEQFF
TGTGCCAGCAGCCTAAATGACTTACCGACGACCACCTACAATGAGCAGTTCTTC
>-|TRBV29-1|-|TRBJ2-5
CSVDRELGTQYF
TGCAGCGTTGATCGGGAGTTGGGGACCCAGTACTTC
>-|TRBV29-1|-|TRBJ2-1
CSVDVTANNEQFF
TGCAGCGTTGATGTGACAGCCAACAATGAGCAGTTCTTC
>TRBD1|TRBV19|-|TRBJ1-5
CASRIQGAGQPQHF
TGTGCCAGTAGAATACAGGGGGCGGGTCAGCCCCAGCATTTT
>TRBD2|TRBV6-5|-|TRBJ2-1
CASSPGLLTVQFF
TGTGCCAGCAGCCCGGGACTACTAACGGTGCAGTTCTTC
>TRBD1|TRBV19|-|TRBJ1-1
CASKAGTGVDEAFF
TGTGCCAGTAAGGCGGGGACAGGGGTGGATGAAGCTTTCTTT
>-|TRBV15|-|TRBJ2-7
CATATGTSDGEQYF
TGTGCCACCGCAACTGGGACATCCGACGGCGAGCAGTACTTC
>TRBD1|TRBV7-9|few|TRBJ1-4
CASSLLGTANEKLFF
TGTGCCAGCAGCCTACTGGGGACAGCAAATGAAAAACTGTTTTTT
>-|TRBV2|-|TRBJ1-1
CASSDRGTEAFF
TGTGCCAGCAGTGATAGGGGCACTGAAGCTTTCTTT
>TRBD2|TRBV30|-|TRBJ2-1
CAWSVWGGNEQFF
TGTGCCTGGAGTGTTTGGGGGGGCAATGAGCAGTTCTTC
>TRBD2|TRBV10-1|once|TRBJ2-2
CASSESAGASRTGELFF
TGCGCCAGCAGTGAGTCTGCGGGAGCCTCTCGAACCGGGGAGCTGTTTTTT
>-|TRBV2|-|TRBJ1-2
CASSAKGDGSF
TGTGCCAGCAGTGCTAAAGGGGATGGGTCCTTC
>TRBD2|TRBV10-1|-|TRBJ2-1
CASREPSGSYNEQFF
TGCGCCAGCAGGGAACCTAGCGGGAGCTACAATGAGCAGTTCTTC
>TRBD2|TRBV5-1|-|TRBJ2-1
CASSLGNSGTNEQFF
TGCGCCAGCAGCCTCGGTAATAGCGGGACCAATGAGCAGTTCTTC
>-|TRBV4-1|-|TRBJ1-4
CASSQLARTNEKLFF
TGCGCCAGCAGCCAATTGGCCAGAACTAATGAAAAACTGTTTTTC
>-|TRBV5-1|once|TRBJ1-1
CASSLAAAGEAFF
TGCGCCAGCAGCTTGGCCGCGGCAGGGGAAGCTTTCTTT
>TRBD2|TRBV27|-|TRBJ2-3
CASSGGLAAFTDTQYF
TGTGCCAGCAGTGGCGGACTAGCCGCATTTACAGATACGCAGTATTTT
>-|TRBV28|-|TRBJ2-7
CASRRGHGSYEQYF
TGTGCCAGCAGACGGGGACACGGCTCCTACGAGCAGTACTTC
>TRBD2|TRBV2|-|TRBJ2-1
CASSEGGGNEQFF
TGTGCCAGCAGTGAAGGGGGGGGCAATGAGCAGTTCTTC
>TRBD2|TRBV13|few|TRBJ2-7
CASSSTGWEGSYEQYF
TGTGCCAGCAGCTCGACCGGGTGGGAGGGCTCCTACGAGCAGTACTTC
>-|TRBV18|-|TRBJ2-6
CASSPVSSGANVLTF
TGTGCCAGCTCCCCAGTCTCTTCTGGGGCCAACGTCCTGACTTTC
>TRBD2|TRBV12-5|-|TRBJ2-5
CASGPGLPEGETQYF
TGTGCTAGTGGTCCGGGACTACCCGAGGGAGAGACCCAGTACTTC
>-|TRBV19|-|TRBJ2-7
CASRKAGSHYEQYF
TGTGCCAGTAGAAAGGCGGGCTCTCACTACGAGCAGTACTTC
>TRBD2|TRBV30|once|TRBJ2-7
CAWSGTSGRANYEQYF
TGTGCCTGGAGTGGGACTAGCGGGAGGGCCAATTACGAGCAGTACTTC
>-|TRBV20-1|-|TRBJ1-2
CSVAIFGYTF
TGCAGTGTTGCGATATTTGGCTACACCTTC
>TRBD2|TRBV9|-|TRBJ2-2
CASSANPGLVDTGELFF
TGTGCCAGCAGCGCAAATCCGGGACTAGTGGACACCGGGGAGCTGTTTTTT
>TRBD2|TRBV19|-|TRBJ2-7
CASSIAASGSYEQYF
TGTGCCAGTAGCATAGCGGCTAGCGGGTCCTACGAGCAGTACTTC
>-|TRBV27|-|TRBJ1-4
CASSSNRGKEKLFF
TGTGCCAGCAGTTCGAACCGGGGGAAAGAAAAACTGTTTTTT
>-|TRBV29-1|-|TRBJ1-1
CSVKVPPGSTEAFF
TGCAGCGTCAAAGTACCCCCGGGGAGCACTGAAGCTTTCTTT
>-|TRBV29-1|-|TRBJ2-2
CSVEDKHNTGELFF
TGCAGCGTTGAAGATAAACACAACACCGGGGAGCTGTTTTTT
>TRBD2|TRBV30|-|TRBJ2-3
CAWSVLGGEKADTQYF
TGTGCCTGGAGTGTATTGGGGGGGGAGAAGGCAGATACGCAGTATTTT
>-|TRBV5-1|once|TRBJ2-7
CASNRGLEQYF
TGCGCCAGCAATCGGGGACTCGAGCAGTACTTC
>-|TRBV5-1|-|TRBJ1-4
CASSLGGAVRRSEKLFF
TGCGCCAGCAGCTTGGGCGGGGCAGTCCGTCGTAGTGAAAAACTGTTTTTT